Listed below are T cell receptor beta chains from one sample, sequenced in a study of T-cell reconstitution after alpha-beta-depleted transplantation in children. One entry per CDR3 protein results from TCRdb running MiXCR on the PCR reads. The profile shows about 980,000 distinct CDR3 sequences, less than 30% of them singletons. Sequencing was performed on PBMCs, mostly from graft donor cells, taken 360 days after TCRalphabeta/CD19-depleted stem cell transplant. These TCRs come from a boy less than two years old who had a stem cell transplant for SCID, so the T cells may come from the graft donor. The CDR3 runs from the conserved cysteine through the conserved F or W. D genes are given only for firm matches. Some rows have no size entry. The others give once, few or many, or a class for an expanded clone.

d_gene: TRBD1
j_gene: TRBJ2-7
len: 14
abundance: few
v_gene: TRBV12-3/TRBV12-4
CDR3aa: CASSDRGVSYEQYF
CDR3nt: TGTGCCAGCAGCGACAGGGGGGTCTCCTACGAGCAGTACTTC

d_gene: .
j_gene: TRBJ2-5
len: 14
abundance: few
v_gene: TRBV5-1
CDR3aa: CASSSVGVLETQYF
CDR3nt: TGCGCCAGCAGCTCCGTCGGGGTTCTAGAGACCCAGTACTTC

d_gene: TRBD2
j_gene: TRBJ2-1
len: 16
abundance: few
v_gene: TRBV9
CDR3aa: CASSVGGGGYYNEQFF
CDR3nt: TGTGCCAGCAGCGTAGGCGGCGGGGGGTACTACAATGAGCAGTTCTTC

d_gene: TRBD1
j_gene: TRBJ2-3
len: 16
abundance: few
v_gene: TRBV4-1
CDR3aa: CASSHPDRAFPDTQYF
CDR3nt: TGCGCCAGCAGCCATCCAGACAGGGCTTTTCCAGATACGCAGTATTTT

d_gene: .
j_gene: TRBJ2-7
len: 15
abundance: .
v_gene: TRBV14
CDR3aa: CASSQDRVAGGEQYF
CDR3nt: TGTGCCAGCAGCCAAGATCGGGTAGCTGGAGGAGAGCAGTACTTC

d_gene: .
j_gene: TRBJ1-1
len: 17
abundance: few
v_gene: TRBV6-5
CDR3aa: CASSYSGDPGMNTEAFF
CDR3nt: TGTGCCAGCAGTTACTCAGGGGACCCTGGGATGAACACTGAAGCTTTCTTT

d_gene: TRBD2
j_gene: TRBJ2-7
len: 12
abundance: .
v_gene: TRBV7-6
CDR3aa: CASSFREDEQYF
CDR3nt: TGTGCCAGCAGCTTTCGGGAGGACGAGCAGTACTTC

d_gene: .
j_gene: TRBJ2-3
len: 15
abundance: many
v_gene: TRBV5-5
CDR3aa: CASSLLGRSTDTQYF
CDR3nt: TGTGCCAGCAGCTTGCTGGGGAGGAGCACAGATACGCAGTATTTT

d_gene: .
j_gene: TRBJ1-2
len: 15
abundance: .
v_gene: TRBV28
CDR3aa: CASRARAAPADGYTF
CDR3nt: TGTGCCAGCAGAGCCCGGGCCGCCCCAGCGGATGGCTACACCTTC

d_gene: .
j_gene: TRBJ1-1
len: 16
abundance: .
v_gene: TRBV4-3
CDR3aa: CASSQLFQQPGAEAFF
CDR3nt: TGCGCCAGCAGCCAACTTTTCCAACAGCCGGGCGCTGAAGCTTTCTTT

d_gene: .
j_gene: TRBJ2-7
len: 14
abundance: .
v_gene: TRBV20-1
CDR3aa: CSAAVGGPSYEQYF
CDR3nt: TGCAGTGCTGCCGTCGGGGGGCCCTCCTACGAGCAGTACTTC

d_gene: .
j_gene: TRBJ1-1
len: 13
abundance: .
v_gene: TRBV7-3
CDR3aa: CASSLMTDTEAFF
CDR3nt: TGTGCCAGCAGCTTAATGACAGACACTGAAGCTTTCTTT

d_gene: TRBD1
j_gene: TRBJ2-7
len: 15
abundance: .
v_gene: TRBV4-1
CDR3aa: CASSQVDRGTYEQYF
CDR3nt: TGCGCCAGCAGCCAAGTCGACAGGGGCACCTACGAGCAGTACTTC

d_gene: TRBD1
j_gene: TRBJ2-5
len: 15
abundance: few
v_gene: TRBV2
CDR3aa: CASSPRQGAWETQYF
CDR3nt: TGTGCCAGCAGTCCTCGACAGGGGGCGTGGGAGACCCAGTACTTC

d_gene: .
j_gene: TRBJ1-4
len: 16
abundance: few
v_gene: TRBV12-3/TRBV12-4
CDR3aa: CASSFSGERTNEKLFF
CDR3nt: TGTGCCAGCAGTTTTTCAGGGGAGCGAACTAATGAAAAACTGTTTTTT

d_gene: TRBD1
j_gene: TRBJ2-3
len: 12
abundance: few
v_gene: TRBV20-1
CDR3aa: CSARDRLDTQYF
CDR3nt: TGCAGTGCTAGGGACAGGCTTGATACGCAGTATTTT

d_gene: .
j_gene: TRBJ2-5
len: 15
abundance: .
v_gene: TRBV25-1
CDR3aa: CASSDPLAYQETQYF
CDR3nt: TGTGCCAGCAGTGATCCTCTTGCGTACCAAGAGACCCAGTACTTC

d_gene: .
j_gene: TRBJ2-7
len: 13
abundance: many
v_gene: TRBV6-2/TRBV6-3
CDR3aa: CASSRDVSYEQYF
CDR3nt: TGTGCCAGCAGCCGGGACGTATCCTACGAGCAGTACTTC

d_gene: .
j_gene: TRBJ2-7
len: 13
abundance: .
v_gene: TRBV6-2/TRBV6-3
CDR3aa: CASSGMSSYEQYF
CDR3nt: TGTGCCAGCAGCGGGATGAGCTCCTACGAGCAGTACTTC

d_gene: .
j_gene: TRBJ2-3
len: 15
abundance: few
v_gene: TRBV29-1
CDR3aa: CSAAYGATSTDTQYF
CDR3nt: TGCAGCGCTGCTTACGGGGCGACTAGCACAGATACGCAGTATTTT